This T cell receptor beta chain was documented in a study of identical twins. Study-level points and caveats: Conclusions leaned on cross-sectional statistical analysis and did not track the same donors over time.

One entry per CDR3 protein results from TCRdb running MiXCR on the 5' RACE reads. The sample has roughly 770,000 distinct CDR3 sequences; 15% to 20% are singletons. Comment on this clonotype: Its antigen is unknown.

This same sample was also part of a study on T cells expressing NK-cell markers. That source notes: One observes that, in several donors, these clonotypes were also the leading ones within the CD3+CD56-NKG2C+ fraction.

Sequencing input: PBMCs. The TCR comes from a woman aged 18-30 years in good health.

The CDR3 coding sequence is TGTGCCAGCAGCTTGTTAGCGGGAGCAACAGATACGCAGTATTTT. Translating gives CASSLLAGATDTQYF. The chain uses TRBV7-6 and TRBJ2-3; 9 bases map to TRBD2. The CDR3 contains 15 residues. V trimming: 3 bases; J trimming: 3 bases; junction bases outside the gene matches: 4. Germline loops: CDR1 SGHVS, CDR2 FNYEAQ.